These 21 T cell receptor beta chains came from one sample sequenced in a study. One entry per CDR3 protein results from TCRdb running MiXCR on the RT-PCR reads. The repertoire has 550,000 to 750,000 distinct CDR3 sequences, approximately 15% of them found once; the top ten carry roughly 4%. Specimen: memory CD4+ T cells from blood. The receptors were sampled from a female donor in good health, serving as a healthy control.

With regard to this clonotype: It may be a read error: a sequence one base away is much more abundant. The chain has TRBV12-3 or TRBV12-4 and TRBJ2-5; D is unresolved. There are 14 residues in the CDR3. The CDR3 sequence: CVSSDRGHQETQYF. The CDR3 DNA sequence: TGTGTCAGCAGCGACCGCGGACACCAAGAGACCCAGTACTTC.

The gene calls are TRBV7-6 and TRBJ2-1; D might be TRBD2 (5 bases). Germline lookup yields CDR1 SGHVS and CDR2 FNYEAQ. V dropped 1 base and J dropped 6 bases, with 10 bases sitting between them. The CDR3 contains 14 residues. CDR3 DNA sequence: TGTGCCAGCAGCTTAGAAGCTAGCAGCAATGAGCAGTTCTTC. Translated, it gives CASSLEASSNEQFF.

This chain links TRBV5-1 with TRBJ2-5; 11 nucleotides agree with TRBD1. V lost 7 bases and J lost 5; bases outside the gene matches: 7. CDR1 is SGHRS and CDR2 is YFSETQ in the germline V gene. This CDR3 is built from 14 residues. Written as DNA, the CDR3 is TGCGCCAGCGTCGGGACAGGGGGTATGGAGACCCAGTACTTC. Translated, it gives CASVGTGGMETQYF.

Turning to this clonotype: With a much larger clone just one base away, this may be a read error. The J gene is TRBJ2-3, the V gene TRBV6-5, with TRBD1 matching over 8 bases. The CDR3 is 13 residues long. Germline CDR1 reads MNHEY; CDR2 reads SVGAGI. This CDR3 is CDSTVRTGDTQYF. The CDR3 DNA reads TGTGACAGCACCGTGAGGACAGGGGATACGCAGTATTTT.

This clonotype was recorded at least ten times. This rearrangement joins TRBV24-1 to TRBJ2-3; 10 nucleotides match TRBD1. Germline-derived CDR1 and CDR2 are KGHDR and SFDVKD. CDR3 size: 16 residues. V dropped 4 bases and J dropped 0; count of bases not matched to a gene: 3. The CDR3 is CATSDWTGGSTDTQYF. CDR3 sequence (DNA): TGTGCCACCAGTGACTGGACAGGGGGTAGCACAGATACGCAGTATTTT.

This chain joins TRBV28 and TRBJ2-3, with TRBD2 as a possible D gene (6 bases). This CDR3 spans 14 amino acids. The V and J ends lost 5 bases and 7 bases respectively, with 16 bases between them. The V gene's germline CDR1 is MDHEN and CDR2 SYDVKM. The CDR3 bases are TGTGCCAGCAGTCCCCCGGGAGTTTCAAATACGCAGTATTTT. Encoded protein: CASSPPGVSNTQYF. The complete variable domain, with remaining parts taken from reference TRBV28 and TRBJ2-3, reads DVKVTQSSRYLVKRTGEKVFLECVQDMDHENMFWYRQDPGLGLRLIYFSYDVKMKEKGDIPEGYSVSREKKERFSLILESASTNQTSMYLCASSPPGVSNTQYFGPGTRLTVL.

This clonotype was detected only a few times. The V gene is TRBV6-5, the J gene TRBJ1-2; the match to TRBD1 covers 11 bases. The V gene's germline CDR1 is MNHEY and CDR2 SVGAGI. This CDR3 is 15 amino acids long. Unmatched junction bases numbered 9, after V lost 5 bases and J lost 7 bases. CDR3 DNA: TGTGCCAGCAGTAAAACCGGGACAGGGGGACGTGGCTACACCTTC. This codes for CASSKTGTGGRGYTF.

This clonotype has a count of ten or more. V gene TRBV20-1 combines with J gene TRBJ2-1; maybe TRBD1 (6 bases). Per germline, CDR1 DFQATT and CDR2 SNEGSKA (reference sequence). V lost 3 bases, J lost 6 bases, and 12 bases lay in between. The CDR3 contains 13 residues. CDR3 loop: CSASAGQTNEQFF. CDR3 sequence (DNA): TGCAGTGCTAGTGCAGGACAGACCAATGAGCAGTTCTTC.

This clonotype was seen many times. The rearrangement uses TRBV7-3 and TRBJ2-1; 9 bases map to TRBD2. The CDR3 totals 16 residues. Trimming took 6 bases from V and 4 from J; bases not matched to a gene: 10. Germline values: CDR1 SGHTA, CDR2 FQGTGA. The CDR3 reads CASSNIAGVGYNEQFF. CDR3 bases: TGTGCCAGCAGTAATATAGCGGGAGTAGGTTACAATGAGCAGTTCTTC.

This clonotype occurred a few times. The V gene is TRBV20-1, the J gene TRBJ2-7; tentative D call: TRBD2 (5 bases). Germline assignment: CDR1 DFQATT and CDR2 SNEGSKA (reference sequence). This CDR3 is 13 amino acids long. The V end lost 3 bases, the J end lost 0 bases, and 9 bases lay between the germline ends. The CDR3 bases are TGCAGTGCTAGGATTGGGAGCTCCTACGAGCAGTACTTC. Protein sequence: CSARIGSSYEQYF.

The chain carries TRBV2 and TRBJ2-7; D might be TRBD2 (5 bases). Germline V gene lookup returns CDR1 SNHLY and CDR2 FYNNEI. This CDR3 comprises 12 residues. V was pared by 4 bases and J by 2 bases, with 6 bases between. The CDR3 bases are TGTGCCAGCAGTGTCGGGGCCTACGAGCAGTACTTC. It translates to CASSVGAYEQYF.

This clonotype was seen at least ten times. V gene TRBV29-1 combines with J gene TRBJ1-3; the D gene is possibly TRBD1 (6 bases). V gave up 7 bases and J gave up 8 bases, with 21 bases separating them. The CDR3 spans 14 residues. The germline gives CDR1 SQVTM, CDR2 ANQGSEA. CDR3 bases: TGCAGCGCCGTACCCCAGAACAGGGAGGACACCATATATTTT. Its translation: CSAVPQNREDTIYF.

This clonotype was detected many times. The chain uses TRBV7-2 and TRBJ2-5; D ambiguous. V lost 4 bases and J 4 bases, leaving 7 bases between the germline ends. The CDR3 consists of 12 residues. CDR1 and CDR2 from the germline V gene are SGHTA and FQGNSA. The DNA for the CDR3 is TGTGCCAGCAGCTCCGTATTAGAGACCCAGTACTTC. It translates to CASSSVLETQYF.

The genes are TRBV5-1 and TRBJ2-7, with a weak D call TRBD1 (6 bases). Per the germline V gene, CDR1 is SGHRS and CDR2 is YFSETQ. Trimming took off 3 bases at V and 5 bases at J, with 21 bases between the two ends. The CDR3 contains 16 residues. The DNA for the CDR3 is TGCGCCAGCAGCTCCCCCTCCCTTTCGACAGGTAACGAGCAGTACTTC. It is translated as CASSSPSLSTGNEQYF.

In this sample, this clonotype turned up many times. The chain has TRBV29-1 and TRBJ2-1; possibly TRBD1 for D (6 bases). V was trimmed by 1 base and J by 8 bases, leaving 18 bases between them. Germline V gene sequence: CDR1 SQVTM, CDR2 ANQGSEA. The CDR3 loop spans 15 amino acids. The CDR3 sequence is CSVEGGQYVIDEQFF. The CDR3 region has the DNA TGCAGCGTTGAAGGTGGACAGTATGTCATCGATGAGCAGTTCTTC.

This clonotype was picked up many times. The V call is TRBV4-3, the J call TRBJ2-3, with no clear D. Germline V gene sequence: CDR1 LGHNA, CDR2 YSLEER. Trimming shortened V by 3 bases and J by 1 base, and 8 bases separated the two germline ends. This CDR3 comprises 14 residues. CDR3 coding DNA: TGCGCCAGCAGCCACTCGCAGGGCACAGATACGCAGTATTTT. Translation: CASSHSQGTDTQYF.

CDR3 nucleotide sequence: TGTGCCAGCAGCCTATGGGGTAGCGGACAGTACAATGAGCAGTTCTTC. This codes for CASSLWGSGQYNEQFF. J is TRBJ2-1 and V is TRBV9; either TRBD1 or TRBD2 may supply D (6 bases each). The V end was cut by 4 bases, the J end by 4 bases, with 18 bases between. This CDR3 comprises 16 residues. Germline loops: CDR1 SGDLS, CDR2 YYNGEE.

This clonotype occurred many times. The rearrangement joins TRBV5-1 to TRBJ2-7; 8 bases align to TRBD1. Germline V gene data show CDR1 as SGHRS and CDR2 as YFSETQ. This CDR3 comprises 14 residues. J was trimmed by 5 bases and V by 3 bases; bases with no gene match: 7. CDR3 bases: TGCGCCAGCAGCTCCAGGGGGCGCATCGACGAGCAGTACTTC. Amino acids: CASSSRGRIDEQYF.

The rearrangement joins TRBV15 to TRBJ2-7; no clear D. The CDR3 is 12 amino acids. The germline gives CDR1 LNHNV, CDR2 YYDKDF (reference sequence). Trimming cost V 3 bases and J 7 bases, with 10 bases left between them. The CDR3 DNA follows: TGTGCCACCAGCAGGTGGGGTGGGGAGCAGTACTTC. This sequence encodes CATSRWGGEQYF.

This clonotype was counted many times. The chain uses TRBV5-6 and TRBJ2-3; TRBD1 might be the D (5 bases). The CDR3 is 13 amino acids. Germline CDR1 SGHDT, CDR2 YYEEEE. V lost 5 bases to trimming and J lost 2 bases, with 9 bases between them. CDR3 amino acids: CASRSQDTDTQYF. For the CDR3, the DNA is TGTGCCAGCAGATCACAGGACACAGATACGCAGTATTTT.

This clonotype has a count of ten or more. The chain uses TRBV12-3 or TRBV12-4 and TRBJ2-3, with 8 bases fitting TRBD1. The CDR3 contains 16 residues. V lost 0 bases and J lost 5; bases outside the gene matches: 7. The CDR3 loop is CASSLADREYLDTQYF. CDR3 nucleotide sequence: TGTGCCAGCAGTTTAGCGGACAGGGAGTATTTAGATACGCAGTATTTT.